These 18 T cell receptor beta chains were all obtained from the same sample, sequenced in a study of blood T cell repertoires in COVID-19. Generated by immunoSEQ multiplex PCR, the TCRdb table keeps only in-frame clones and is missing some. In the table there are around 170,000 clones, roughly 88% of which are singletons. The sequencing sample was made of peripheral blood. These receptors all stem from an older woman with acute or convalescent COVID-19.

This chain joins TRBV19 and TRBJ2-4; TRBD2 matches at 7 bases. The trim removed 5 bases at V and 16 bases at J, leaving 14 bases unmatched. There are 13 residues in the CDR3. The germline V gene encodes CDR1 LNHDA and CDR2 SQIVND (reference sequence). CDR3 in DNA: TGTGCCAGTAGTGCCTCGGGAGGCGGCCGAGCTTACTTC. Its protein is CASSASGGGRAYF.

The rearrangement links TRBV18 to TRBJ2-2; 8 bases align to TRBD2. Germline V CDR1 and CDR2: KGHSH, LQKENI. The CDR3 has 15 amino acids. J was trimmed by 8 bases and V by 6 bases; bases with no gene match: 11. CDR3 sequence: CASSQRGTSPGELFF. In DNA, the CDR3 is TGTGCCAGCTCCCAGCGGGGGACGTCACCGGGGGAGCTGTTTTTT.

This clone is a singleton in its sample. The rearrangement joins TRBV2 to TRBJ2-7; 7 nucleotides match TRBD1. J was trimmed by 0 bases and V by 6 bases; bases with no gene match: 5. This CDR3 comprises 14 residues. CDR1 and CDR2 from the germline V gene are SNHLY and FYNNEI. This chain's CDR3 is CASRGQTTSYEQYF. The CDR3 nucleotides are TGTGCCAGCAGGGGACAGACTACCTCCTACGAGCAGTACTTC. The full variable domain, with the rest looked up from reference TRBV2 and TRBJ2-7, is EPEVTQTPSHQVTQMGQEVILRCVPISNHLYFYWYRQILGQKVEFLVSFYNNEISEKSEIFDDQFSVERPDGSNFTLKIRSTKLEDSAMYFCASRGQTTSYEQYFGPGTRLTVT.

The rearrangement links TRBV5-4 to TRBJ1-2; no firm D call. This CDR3 has 13 amino acids. Germline-derived CDR1 and CDR2 are SGHNT and YYREEE (reference sequence). Trimming cost V 1 base and J 2 bases, with 6 bases left between them. The DNA of the CDR3 is TGTGCCAGCAGCTTGCGAGTGAACTATGGCTACACCTTC. Protein: CASSLRVNYGYTF.

V and J are TRBV11-2 and TRBJ2-1, with 9 bases lining up with TRBD2. The length of the CDR3 is 12 residues. Germline-derived CDR1 and CDR2 are SGHAT and FQNNGV. J lost 6 bases, V lost 7 bases, and 1 base had no gene match. CDR3 protein: CASMRGGNEQFF. Here the CDR3 DNA reads TGTGCCAGCATGCGGGGGGGCAATGAGCAGTTCTTC.

The J gene is TRBJ1-3, the V gene TRBV9; D remains ambiguous. Germline assignment: CDR1 SGDLS and CDR2 YYNGEE. Between the trimmed V and J ends, which lost 0 bases and 0 bases, there was a span of 7 bases. This CDR3 is 15 amino acids long. The CDR3 loop reads CASSVAVYSGNTIYF. CDR3 nucleotide sequence: TGTGCCAGCAGCGTAGCTGTTTACTCTGGAAACACCATATATTTT.

This clone was detected once. The chain combines TRBV5-1 with TRBJ2-2, with 12 bases fitting TRBD2. The CDR3 has 15 amino acids. Per the germline V gene, CDR1 is SGHRS and CDR2 is YFSETQ. Losses at the gene ends were 3 bases for V and 6 bases for J; bases not matched to a gene: 3. This chain's CDR3 is CASSSLAGGPGELFF. The CDR3 DNA reads as TGCGCCAGCAGCTCCCTAGCGGGGGGGCCCGGGGAGCTGTTTTTT.

The chain carries TRBV2 and TRBJ1-1; possible D gene TRBD1, 6 bases. V gave up 7 bases and J gave up 1 base, with 10 bases separating them. Germline V gene data show CDR1 as SNHLY and CDR2 as FYNNEI. This CDR3 has 13 amino acids. The chain's CDR3 is CASTEGQNTEAFF. The CDR3 DNA reads TGTGCCAGCACCGAGGGACAGAACACTGAAGCTTTCTTT.

This chain links TRBV29-1 with TRBJ1-1; 7 nucleotides align to TRBD1. V trimming: 7 bases; J trimming: 1 base; junction bases outside the gene matches: 3. In germline, CDR1 is SQVTM, CDR2 ANQGSEA. CDR3 length equals 12 residues. CDR3 loop: CSGQGWNTEAFF. The CDR3 region has the DNA TGCAGCGGACAGGGTTGGAACACTGAAGCTTTCTTT.

This sequence joins TRBV9 and TRBJ2-1; weak D call: TRBD1 (6 bases). The CDR3 sequence is 16 residues long. Trimming stripped 1 base from V and 0 bases from J, with 11 bases between. From germline, CDR1 is SGDLS and CDR2 YYNGEE. The CDR3 sequence: CASSVLLTGSYNEQFF. DNA of the CDR3: TGTGCCAGCAGCGTATTATTGACAGGCTCCTACAATGAGCAGTTCTTC.

CDR3: CASSYWESGTEAFF. CDR3 DNA sequence: TGTGCCAGCAGTTACTGGGAGTCAGGCACTGAAGCTTTCTTT. V gene TRBV6-2 or TRBV6-3 combines with J gene TRBJ1-1; D remains unclear. The length of the CDR3 is 14 residues. Trimming stripped 1 base from V and 4 bases from J, with 10 bases between. Germline CDR1 and CDR2: MNHEY and SVGEGT.

The rearrangement joins TRBV9 to TRBJ2-1, with 10 bases aligning to TRBD1. The ends lost 0 bases at V and 8 bases at J; junction bases unmatched: 5. The CDR3 is made up of 15 amino acids. CDR1 is SGDLS, CDR2 YYNGEE, per germline. In DNA form, the CDR3 reads TGTGCCAGCAGCGTAGCGGGACAGGGGTTCGATGAGCAGTTCTTC. Translating gives CASSVAGQGFDEQFF.

The V call is TRBV27, the J call TRBJ1-4; TRBD1 is a possible D gene (6 bases). The length of the CDR3 is 17 residues. The V end was cut by 4 bases, the J end by 1 base, with 16 bases between. Germline V gene data show CDR1 as MNHEY and CDR2 as SMNVEV (reference sequence). This chain's CDR3 is CASSSSGGRRTNEKLFF. CDR3 in DNA: TGTGCCAGCAGTTCGTCGGGGGGGCGCAGAACTAATGAAAAACTGTTTTTT.

The CDR3 DNA follows: TGTGCCAGCAGTTCTCCCCGGGACTACTACTCTGGGGCCAACGTCCTGACTTTC. Translating gives CASSSPRDYYSGANVLTF. The rearrangement joins TRBV28 to TRBJ2-6, with TRBD2 matching 7 bases. Germline lookup yields CDR1 MDHEN and CDR2 SYDVKM. J was trimmed by 0 bases and V by 4 bases; bases with no gene match: 9. CDR3 length: 18 amino acids. Looking up the rest from reference TRBV28 and TRBJ2-6 gives the full variable domain: DVKVTQSSRYLVKRTGEKVFLECVQDMDHENMFWYRQDPGLGLRLIYFSYDVKMKEKGDIPEGYSVSREKKERFSLILESASTNQTSMYLCASSSPRDYYSGANVLTFGAGSRLTVL.

This chain joins TRBV6-5 and TRBJ1-6; 9 bases agree with TRBD1. In germline, CDR1 is MNHEY, CDR2 SVGAGI. V trimming: 4 bases; J trimming: 7 bases; junction bases outside the gene matches: 2. The CDR3 consists of 14 residues. The CDR3, as DNA: TGTGCCAGCAGTTGGGGACAGGGCAATTCACCCCTCCACTTT. Protein sequence: CASSWGQGNSPLHF.

The chain carries TRBV4-1 and TRBJ2-3; TRBD2 matches at 11 bases. V was pared by 0 bases and J by 4 bases, with 9 bases of the junction left unmatched. CDR3 size: 18 residues. Looked up from germline, CDR1 is MGHRA and CDR2 is YSYEKL. In DNA form, the CDR3 reads TGCGCCAGCAGCCAAGATCGTGATAGCGGGGGGGCTTCAGATACGCAGTATTTT. Its protein product is CASSQDRDSGGASDTQYF.

The genes are TRBV6-6 and TRBJ2-1; 7 positions match TRBD1. Germline CDR1 is MNHNY and CDR2 is SVGAGI (reference sequence). The V segment lost 4 bases and the J segment 8 bases; nucleotides outside the gene matches: 8. The CDR3 is 14 residues long. In nucleotides, the CDR3 is TGTGCCAGCAGTTCAGACAGGGTGGGAGATGAGCAGTTCTTC. The encoded protein is CASSSDRVGDEQFF.

This clone turned up a few times. The chain couples TRBV7-9 to TRBJ1-2; TRBD1 is a possible D gene (6 bases). The CDR3 runs 15 residues. With 8 bases removed from V and 2 bases from J, the gap between germline ends came to 18 bases. Germline loops: CDR1 SEHNR, CDR2 FQNEAQ (reference sequence). CDR3 protein: CASLSSGGKNYGYTF. The CDR3 DNA follows: TGTGCCAGCTTAAGCAGCGGGGGCAAGAACTATGGCTACACCTTC.